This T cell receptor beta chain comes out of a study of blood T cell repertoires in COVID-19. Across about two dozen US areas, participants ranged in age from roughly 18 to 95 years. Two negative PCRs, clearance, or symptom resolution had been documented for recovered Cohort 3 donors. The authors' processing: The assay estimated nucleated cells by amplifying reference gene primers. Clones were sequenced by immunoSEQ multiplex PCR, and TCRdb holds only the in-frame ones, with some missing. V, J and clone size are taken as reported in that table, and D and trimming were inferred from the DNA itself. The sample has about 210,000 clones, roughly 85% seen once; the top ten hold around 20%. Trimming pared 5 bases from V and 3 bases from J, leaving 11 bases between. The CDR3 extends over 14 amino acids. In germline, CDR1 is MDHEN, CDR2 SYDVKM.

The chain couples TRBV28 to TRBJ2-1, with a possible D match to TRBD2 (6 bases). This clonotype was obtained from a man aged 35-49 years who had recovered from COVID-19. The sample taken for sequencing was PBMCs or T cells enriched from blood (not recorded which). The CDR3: CASSPGTLYNEQFF. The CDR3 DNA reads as TGTGCCAGCAGTCCCGGGACTCTCTACAATGAGCAGTTCTTC.